This T cell receptor beta chain is from a study of CD8 T cells in Susac syndrome. Reverse transcription of about 0.5 to 1 ug RNA was carried out with random hexamers. TCRdb fed the immunoSEQ multiplex PCR reads into MiXCR, producing one record per CDR3 protein. This table has 150,000 or so distinct CDR3 sequences, about 95% appearing once. This clonotype was detected a few times. The sequenced material came from CD4+ T cells from PBMCs. The receptor comes from a human donor with Susac syndrome.

The chain's CDR3 is CASSRDSTNYGYTF. CDR3 DNA: TGTGCCAGCAGCCGGGACAGTACTAACTATGGCTACACCTTC. The genes are TRBV11-1 and TRBJ1-2, with 7 bases lining up with TRBD1. V lost 5 bases, J lost 0 bases, and 3 bases stayed unmatched. Germline assignment: CDR1 SGHAT and CDR2 FQDESV (reference sequence). The CDR3 is 14 amino acids.